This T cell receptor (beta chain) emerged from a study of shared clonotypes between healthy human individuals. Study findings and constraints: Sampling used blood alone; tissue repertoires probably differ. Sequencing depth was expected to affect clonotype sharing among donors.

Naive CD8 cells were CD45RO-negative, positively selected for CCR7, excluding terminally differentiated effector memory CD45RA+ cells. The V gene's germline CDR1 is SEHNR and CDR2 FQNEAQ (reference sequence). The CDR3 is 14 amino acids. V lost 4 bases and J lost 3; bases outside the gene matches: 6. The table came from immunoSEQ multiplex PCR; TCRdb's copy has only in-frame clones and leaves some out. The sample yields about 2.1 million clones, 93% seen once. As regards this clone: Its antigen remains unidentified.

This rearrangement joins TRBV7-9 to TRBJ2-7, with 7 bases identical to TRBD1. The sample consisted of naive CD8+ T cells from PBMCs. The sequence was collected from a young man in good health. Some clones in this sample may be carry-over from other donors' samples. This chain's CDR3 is CASSSGTALYEQYF. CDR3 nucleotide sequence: TGTGCCAGCAGCTCCGGGACAGCGCTCTACGAGCAGTACTTC.